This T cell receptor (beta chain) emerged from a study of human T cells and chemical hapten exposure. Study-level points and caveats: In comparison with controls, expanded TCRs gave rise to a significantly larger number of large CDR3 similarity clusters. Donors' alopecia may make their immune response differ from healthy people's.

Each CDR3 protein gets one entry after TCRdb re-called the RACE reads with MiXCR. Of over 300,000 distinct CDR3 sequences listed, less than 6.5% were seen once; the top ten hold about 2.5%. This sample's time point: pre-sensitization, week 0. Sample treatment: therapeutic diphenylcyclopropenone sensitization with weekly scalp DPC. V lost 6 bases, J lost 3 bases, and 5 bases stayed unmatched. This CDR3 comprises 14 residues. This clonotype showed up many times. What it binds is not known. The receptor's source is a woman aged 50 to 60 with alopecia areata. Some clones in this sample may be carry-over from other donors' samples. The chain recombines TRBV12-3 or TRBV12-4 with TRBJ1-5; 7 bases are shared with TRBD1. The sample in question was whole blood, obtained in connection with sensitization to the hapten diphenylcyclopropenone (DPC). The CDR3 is CASRGGQNNQPQHF. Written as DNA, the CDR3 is TGTGCCAGCAGGGGGGGACAGAACAATCAGCCCCAGCATTTT.